This entry describes one T cell receptor beta chain. This entry is derived from a study of T-cell reconstitution after alpha-beta-depleted transplantation in children. As it was prepared, the TCRbeta library received unique molecular identifiers. Each CDR3 protein gets one entry after TCRdb re-called the PCR reads with MiXCR. The sample carries about 610,000 distinct CDR3 sequences, roughly 10% recorded once. The CDR3 runs to 12 residues. The germline V gene encodes CDR1 MDHEN and CDR2 SYDVKM. Between the trimmed V and J ends, which lost 7 bases and 11 bases, there was a span of 17 bases. The sequencing here drew on PBMCs from the stem cell graft donor, taken from the stem cell graft. This chain links TRBV28 with TRBJ1-1; a possible D gene is TRBD1 (5 bases). This receptor was obtained from a human donor who donated a stem cell graft to a child with acute myeloid leukemia. The DNA for the CDR3 is TGTGCCAGCACCCTCGGGGCTCGGACGGCTTTCTTT. Its protein is CASTLGARTAFF.